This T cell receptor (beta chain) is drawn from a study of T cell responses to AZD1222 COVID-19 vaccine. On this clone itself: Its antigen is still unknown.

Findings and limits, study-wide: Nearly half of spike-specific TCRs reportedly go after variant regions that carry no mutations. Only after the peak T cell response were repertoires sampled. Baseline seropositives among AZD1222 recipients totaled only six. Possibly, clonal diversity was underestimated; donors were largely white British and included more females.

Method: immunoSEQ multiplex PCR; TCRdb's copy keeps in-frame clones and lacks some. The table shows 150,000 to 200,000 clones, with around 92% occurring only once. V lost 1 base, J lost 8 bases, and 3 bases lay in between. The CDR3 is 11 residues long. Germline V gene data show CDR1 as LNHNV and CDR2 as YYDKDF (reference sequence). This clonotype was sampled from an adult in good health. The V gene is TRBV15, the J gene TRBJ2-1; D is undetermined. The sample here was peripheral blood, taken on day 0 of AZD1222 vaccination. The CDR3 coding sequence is TGTGCCACCAGCAGAGTGGATGAGCAGTTCTTC. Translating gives CATSRVDEQFF.